This T cell receptor (beta chain) was retrieved from a study of T cell repertoires in cytomegalovirus infection. Whole-study findings and limits: Of the TCR beta families, the public ones yielded a cumulative frequency that identified carriers of CMV plus the relevant HLA.

This clonotype was recorded many times. Its antigen is unidentified. Using its own MiXCR run on the reads, TCRdb lists one record per CDR3 protein. This sample has about 900,000 distinct CDR3 sequences; approximately 30% occur once, and the top ten carry roughly 13%. This CDR3 has 17 residues. V trimming: 6 bases; J trimming: 4 bases; junction bases outside the gene matches: 8. CDR1 and CDR2 from the germline V gene are MNHNS and SASEGT. The sample in question was cultured CD8+ T cells from PBMCs, obtained from culture after CMV antigen stimulation. This chain connects TRBV6-1 to TRBJ2-5; TRBD2 matches at 16 bases. The origin of this receptor is a human donor in good health (CMV status not recorded). Some clones in this sample may be carry-over from other donors' samples. CDR3 region: CASSQGLAGGGLETQYF. The CDR3 bases are TGTGCCAGCAGCCAGGGACTAGCGGGGGGGGGGCTAGAGACCCAGTACTTC.